The present entry profiles one T cell receptor beta chain with its context. The target antigen is unknown. Each CDR3 protein gets one entry after TCRdb re-called the 5' RACE reads with MiXCR. Of 650,000 to 750,000 distinct CDR3 sequences listed, about 20% are singletons. This specimen belongs to a study of identical twins. Overall study results and limits: Excess sharing between twins was weaker in beta out-of-frame sequences.

This same sample was also taken into another study, of T cells expressing NK-cell markers.

This clonotype originated in a woman between 18 and 29 years old in good health. Source material: PBMCs.

CDR3 coding DNA: TGTGCCAGCAGCCACCTGGGGGGGGATGAGCAGTTCTTC. This gives the protein CASSHLGGDEQFF. The chain joins TRBV3-1 to TRBJ2-1, with 7 bases that match TRBD2. The CDR3 runs 13 residues. V was pared by 3 bases and J by 8 bases, with 4 bases of the junction left unmatched. CDR1 and CDR2 (germline): LGHDT, YNNKEL (reference sequence).